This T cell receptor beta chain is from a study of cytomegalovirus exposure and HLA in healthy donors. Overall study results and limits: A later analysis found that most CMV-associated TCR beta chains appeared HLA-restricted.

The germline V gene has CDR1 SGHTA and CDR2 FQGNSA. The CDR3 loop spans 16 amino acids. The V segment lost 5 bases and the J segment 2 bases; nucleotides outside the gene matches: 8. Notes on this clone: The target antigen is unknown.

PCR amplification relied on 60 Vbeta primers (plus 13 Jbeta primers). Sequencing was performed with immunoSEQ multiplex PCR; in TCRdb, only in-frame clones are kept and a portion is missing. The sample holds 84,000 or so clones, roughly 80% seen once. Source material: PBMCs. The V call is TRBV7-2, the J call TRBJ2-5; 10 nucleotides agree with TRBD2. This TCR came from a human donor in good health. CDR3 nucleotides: TGTGCCAGCAGCCTAGGGGTAGCGGGGGGTCAAGAGACCCAGTACTTC. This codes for CASSLGVAGGQETQYF.